The source of this TCR beta chain is a study of T cell responses to AZD1222 COVID-19 vaccine. The table lists this clone with a count of one. What it recognizes is unknown. Overall study findings and caveats: Donors in the cohort were predominantly white British and more often female, and clonal diversity was possibly underestimated.

Generated by immunoSEQ multiplex PCR, the TCRdb table keeps only in-frame clones and is missing some. The sample lists about 76,000 clones, around 90% occurring once. This CDR3 spans 12 amino acids. CDR1 and CDR2 from the germline V gene are SEHNR and FQNEAQ (reference sequence). V dropped 2 bases and J dropped 5 bases, with 7 bases sitting between them. This rearrangement joins TRBV7-9 to TRBJ2-7; possibly TRBD1 for D (5 bases). Sequenced here: peripheral blood, sampled on day 0 of AZD1222 vaccination. The sequence was collected from an adult in good health. In nucleotides, the CDR3 is TGTGCCAGCAGCTTAATAGGGGACGAGCAGTACTTC. Amino acid sequence: CASSLIGDEQYF.